Reported below is one TCR beta chain. The entry originates in a study of blood T cells in healthy people across ages. It was with a sample-barcoded 5' primer and a J-beta primer mix that a second PCR of about 6 to 12 cycles was run. Each CDR3 protein is one row after TCRdb ran MiXCR on the 5' RACE reads. The top ten clones hold around 13% of a sample with about 1.1 million distinct CDR3 sequences, around two fifths of them seen once. V was pared by 0 bases and J by 0 bases, with 13 bases between. The CDR3 length is 17 residues. The V gene's germline CDR1 is LGHNA and CDR2 YSLEER. Sequencing was done on a sample of blood. The clonotype originates from a young man in good health. This sequence joins TRBV4-3 and TRBJ2-3; possibly TRBD2 for D (5 bases). The CDR3 protein is CASSQEWIAPSTDTQYF. The CDR3 bases are TGCGCCAGCAGCCAAGAATGGATAGCGCCTAGCACAGATACGCAGTATTTT.